This T cell receptor beta chain was retrieved from a study of blood T cells in healthy people across ages. Whole-study results and caveats: Long-lived donors had more naive CD4+ cells and higher diversity than aged donors. Observed TCR beta diversity per million T cells went down as age went up. This fall followed a roughly linear course with age. Estimates drawn from one million T cells were deemed to understate diversity.

The CDR3 is made up of 14 amino acids. V lost 6 bases to trimming and J lost 6 bases; unmatched junction nucleotides: 5. Per the germline V gene, CDR1 is SGHTA and CDR2 is FQGNSA. A J-beta primer mix and a sample-barcoded 5' primer were used in a second PCR of about 7 to 12 cycles. TCRdb recomputed calls from the 5' RACE reads with MiXCR, one row per CDR3 protein. The sample has 800,000 or so distinct CDR3 sequences, around 68% seen once. Comment on this clonotype: Antigen: not known.

The source is a man aged 25 to 45 in good health. The chain carries TRBV7-2 and TRBJ2-3; 11 bases align to TRBD2. The specimen was blood. The CDR3 sequence: CASRWASGGDTQYF. CDR3 nucleotide sequence: TGTGCCAGCAGGTGGGCTAGCGGGGGGGATACGCAGTATTTT.